These 26 T cell receptor beta chains originate from one sample sequenced in a study of CD8+CD57+ T cells in acquired aplastic anemia. Genomic DNA templated the TCR beta VDJ and CDR3 profiling. TCRdb processed the reads anew with MiXCR; each CDR3 protein has one entry. The sample has about 400,000 distinct CDR3 sequences; 55% to 75% are singletons. The sequenced sample was sorted CD4+, CD8+, or CD8+CD57+ T cells (not recorded which) from PBMCs. The receptors originated from a human donor in good health, serving as a control.

A word on this clonotype: Germline is not matched at one junction end, which may reflect a read error. V usage is TRBV12-3 or TRBV12-4 and J usage is TRBJ1-3; 7 bases are shared with TRBD1. This CDR3 is 16 amino acids long. CDR3 in amino acids: CASSKDRLASGNAIYF. Written as DNA, the CDR3 is TGTGCCAGCAGTAAGGACAGGTTAGCCTCTGGAAACGCCATATATTTT.

This clonotype appeared many times. The chain uses TRBV13 and TRBJ1-3; D ambiguous. The CDR3 has 16 residues. CDR1 is PRHDT, CDR2 FYEKMQ, per germline (reference sequence). Trimming stripped 4 bases from V and 0 bases from J, with 13 bases between. The CDR3 region is CASSSTRRSSGNTIYF. In nucleotides, the CDR3 is TGTGCCAGCAGCTCCACACGGAGAAGCTCTGGAAACACCATATATTTT.

This clonotype has at least ten counts. V is TRBV6-9 and J is TRBJ2-7; 7 nucleotides agree with TRBD1. CDR3 length equals 14 residues. CDR1 is MNHGY, CDR2 SVAAGI, per germline. The ends lost 4 bases at V and 5 bases at J; junction bases unmatched: 8. CDR3 sequence reads: CASSCLHRGNEQYF. For the CDR3, the DNA is TGTGCCAGCAGTTGCCTTCACAGGGGCAACGAGCAGTACTTC.

The V and J genes are TRBV6-6 and TRBJ2-7; D call uncertain. The CDR3 extends over 13 amino acids. Trimming cost V 8 bases and J 1 base, with 12 bases left between them. CDR1 MNHNY and CDR2 SVGAGI come from the germline V gene (reference sequence). CDR3 sequence: CASPVRKSYEQYF. The CDR3, as DNA: TGTGCCAGCCCGGTCAGGAAATCCTACGAGCAGTACTTC.

This rearrangement joins TRBV6-1 to TRBJ2-5; 10 bases are a match to TRBD2. The germline V gene encodes CDR1 MNHNS and CDR2 SASEGT. The V and J ends lost 9 bases and 0 bases, in that order; junction bases with no gene match: 7. The CDR3 consists of 15 residues. The DNA for the CDR3 is TGTGCCAGAACATCTAGCGGGGGTCACCAAGAGACCCAGTACTTC. Its translation is CARTSSGGHQETQYF.

This clonotype was seen just once. The chain uses TRBV2 and TRBJ2-5; unclear D gene. The CDR3 totals 16 residues. The germline CDR1 and CDR2 sequences are SNHLY and FYNNEI. Trimming pared 6 bases from V and 0 bases from J, leaving 17 bases between. The CDR3 DNA is TGTGCCAGCAGCGCCACACTTGGACGGTACCAAGAGACCCAGTACTTC. Amino acids: CASSATLGRYQETQYF.

This clonotype was seen ten or more times. The chain carries TRBV10-2 and TRBJ2-1; 9 nucleotides agree with TRBD2. Looked up from germline, CDR1 is WSHSY and CDR2 is SAAADI. Trimming took 3 bases from V and 0 from J; bases not matched to a gene: 9. There are 18 residues in the CDR3. CDR3 in amino acids: CASSDWLAGPSSYNEQFF. CDR3 nucleotide sequence: TGCGCCAGCAGTGATTGGCTAGCGGGGCCTAGCTCCTACAATGAGCAGTTCTTC.

This chain joins TRBV12-3 or TRBV12-4 and TRBJ1-1, with D uncertain. This CDR3 has 11 residues. The germline V and J ends were trimmed by 5 bases and 10 bases, with 11 bases remaining between them. The CDR3 loop is CASSDGLAAFF. CDR3 DNA: TGTGCCAGCAGTGACGGACTTGCAGCTTTCTTT.

Of note for this clonotype: The junction departs from germline at one end; a sequencing error may be responsible. The chain has TRBV7-2 and TRBJ2-3; D may be TRBD1 (5 bases). The CDR3 loop spans 11 amino acids. Germline V lookup: CDR1 SGHTA, CDR2 FQGNSA. Here the CDR3 reads CASSHEQAHYF. CDR3 DNA sequence: TGTGCCAGCAGCCATGAACAGGCGCATTACTTT.

The table lists this clonotype with many counts. CDR3 sequence reads: CASSEYWDTEAFF. The CDR3 nucleotides read TGTGCCAGCAGTGAATATTGGGACACTGAAGCTTTCTTT. The V and J genes are TRBV25-1 and TRBJ1-1; D is uncertain. The ends were cut back, 0 bases at V and 3 bases at J, with 5 bases in the middle. The CDR3 spans 13 residues. Germline CDR1 and CDR2: MGHDK and SYGVNS.

This clonotype was seen repeatedly, ten times or more. The chain recombines TRBV6-1 with TRBJ2-2; the match to TRBD1 covers 9 bases. The trim removed 6 bases at V and 6 bases at J, leaving 11 bases unmatched. Germline V gene sequence: CDR1 MNHNS, CDR2 SASEGT. The CDR3 covers 16 residues. The CDR3 sequence is CASRRGGQGGAGELFF. The CDR3 region has the DNA TGTGCCAGCAGGCGCGGGGGACAGGGAGGGGCCGGGGAGCTGTTTTTT.

The chain links TRBV9 to TRBJ2-6; TRBD1 is a possible D gene (6 bases). The V end was cut by 3 bases, the J end by 4 bases, with 20 bases between. The CDR3 runs to 18 residues. Germline assignment: CDR1 SGDLS and CDR2 YYNGEE. The CDR3 bases are TGTGCCAGCAGCGCCTACCAGGGGCCCTCCTCCGGGGCCAACGTCCTGACTTTC. Translating gives CASSAYQGPSSGANVLTF.

This clonotype was observed at least ten times. The rearrangement joins TRBV7-2 to TRBJ1-2, with a tentative D call TRBD1 (6 bases). V lost 4 bases and J 5 bases, leaving 17 bases between the germline ends. The germline CDR1 and CDR2 sequences are SGHTA and FQGNSA. The CDR3 length is 15 residues. CDR3 sequence (DNA): TGTGCCAGCAGCTCAACCTCAGGACAGCGGTATGGCTACACCTTC. Its protein is CASSSTSGQRYGYTF.

V and J are TRBV20-1 and TRBJ2-7; no clear D. This CDR3 region has 11 residues. Trimming shortened V by 2 bases and J by 3 bases, and 5 bases separated the two germline ends. Germline V gives CDR1 DFQATT, CDR2 SNEGSKA (reference sequence). CDR3 protein: CSARNGYEQYF. CDR3 bases: TGCAGTGCTAGAAATGGCTACGAGCAGTACTTC.

In its sample, this clonotype was seen a few times. Since a much larger clone is just one base distant, this may be a read error. The chain uses TRBV25-1 and TRBJ1-6, with D possibly being TRBD1 (6 bases). V lost 5 bases and J 8 bases, leaving 10 bases between the germline ends. The germline CDR1 and CDR2 sequences are MGHDK and SYGVNS. The length of the CDR3 is 13 residues. In nucleotides, the CDR3 is TGTGCCAGCAGTCCGCGGACAGATTCACCCCTCCACTTT. Its translation is CASSPRTDSPLHF.

The chain links TRBV24-1 to TRBJ2-5; a possible D gene is TRBD2 (6 bases). The V gene's germline CDR1 is KGHDR and CDR2 SFDVKD. V shed 7 bases and J shed 14 bases, with 28 bases lying between them. The CDR3 runs to 15 residues. CDR3: CATSRGVESGLHFYF. CDR3 in DNA: TGTGCCACCAGCCGCGGGGTAGAGTCAGGACTCCACTTTTACTTC.

In this sample, this clonotype turned up once. The genes are TRBV7-2 and TRBJ2-7; tentatively, D is TRBD2 (6 bases). The CDR3 loop spans 17 amino acids. In germline, CDR1 is SGHTA, CDR2 FQGNSA. Trimming stripped 3 bases from V and 3 bases from J, with 21 bases between. The CDR3 loop reads CASSLGGTYTFGYEQYF. The CDR3 DNA reads as TGTGCCAGCAGCTTGGGGGGTACATACACCTTCGGCTACGAGCAGTACTTC. The full variable domain, its missing parts supplied by reference TRBV7-2 and TRBJ2-7, is GAGVSQSPSNKVTEKGKDVELRCDPISGHTALYWYRQSLGQGLEFLIYFQGNSAPDKSGLPSDRFSAERTGGSVSTLTIQRTQQEDSAVYLCASSLGGTYTFGYEQYFGPGTRLTVT.

The sample holds a few counts of this clonotype. The V call is TRBV29-1, the J call TRBJ2-7, with 8 bases lining up with TRBD1. From germline, CDR1 is SQVTM and CDR2 ANQGSEA. The V and J ends lost 4 bases and 3 bases, in that order; junction bases with no gene match: 5. This CDR3 has 13 amino acids. This CDR3 is CSVVWTGFYEQYF. The CDR3 DNA is TGCAGCGTTGTATGGACAGGGTTCTACGAGCAGTACTTC.

The chain links TRBV7-2 to TRBJ1-3; no firm D call. V lost 7 bases, J lost 2 bases, and 9 bases lay in between. The CDR3 is 13 residues long. In germline, CDR1 is SGHTA, CDR2 FQGNSA. The CDR3 reads CASTLGPGNTIYF. CDR3 nucleotide sequence: TGTGCCAGCACCCTTGGACCTGGAAACACCATATATTTT.

Comments on this clonotype: The junction shows a germline mismatch at one end, possibly a read error. The V gene is TRBV19, the J gene TRBJ2-3; D is possibly TRBD1 (5 bases). Germline CDR1 and CDR2: LNHDA and SQIVND (reference sequence). This CDR3 comprises 14 residues. DNA of the CDR3: TGTGCCAGTAGTATAGCCGCAGGCCAGGGCGTGCATGACTTC. It specifies CASSIAAGQGVHDF.

This clonotype was observed at least ten times. The gene calls are TRBV12-3 or TRBV12-4 and TRBJ2-3; D gene uncertain. The CDR3 totals 13 residues. Trimming left V 6 bases short and J 2 bases short, with 9 bases between. The CDR3 loop is CASRNTVTDTQYF. Written as DNA, the CDR3 is TGTGCCAGCAGAAATACGGTCACAGATACGCAGTATTTT.

This clonotype was counted many times. The chain carries TRBV5-8 and TRBJ1-1; tentatively, D is TRBD1 (5 bases). V was clipped by 6 bases and J by 4 bases, with 16 bases between them. CDR1 is SGHTS, CDR2 YDEGEE, per germline. The CDR3 is 14 residues long. The CDR3 nucleotides are TGTGCCAGCACGCGATTAGGGGCGGGCACTGAAGCTTTCTTT. Its protein is CASTRLGAGTEAFF.

There are a few counts of this clonotype. CDR3 in DNA: TGTGCCACCAGCAGAGACTCGGTCACGCAGTATTTT. Translated: CATSRDSVTQYF. This sequence joins TRBV15 and TRBJ2-3; D not certain. V was clipped by 0 bases and J by 9 bases, with 7 bases between them. The CDR3 extends over 12 amino acids. Germline V gene data show CDR1 as LNHNV and CDR2 as YYDKDF (reference sequence).

This sequence joins TRBV10-1 and TRBJ2-3; 7 positions match TRBD2. The trim removed 3 bases at V and 6 bases at J, leaving 9 bases unmatched. Germline lookup yields CDR1 WNHNN and CDR2 SYGVQD (reference sequence). This CDR3 spans 15 amino acids. CDR3 residues: CASSDRLAVGDTQYF. The CDR3 nucleotides are TGCGCCAGCAGTGATCGGCTAGCGGTTGGGGATACGCAGTATTTT.

This clonotype has ten or more counts. V is TRBV15 and J is TRBJ2-7; the D is unclear. CDR1 is LNHNV and CDR2 is YYDKDF in the germline V gene (reference sequence). There are 14 residues in the CDR3. Trimming shortened V by 3 bases and J by 6 bases, and 15 bases separated the two germline ends. The CDR3 sequence: CATSRGNQGGEQYF. The DNA for the CDR3 is TGTGCCACCAGCAGGGGCAATCAAGGTGGCGAGCAGTACTTC.

The CDR3 protein is CATSSVKQGAGQETQYF. The CDR3 nucleotides are TGTGCCACCAGCAGTGTTAAACAGGGGGCGGGGCAGGAGACCCAGTACTTC. The chain links TRBV15 to TRBJ2-5, with 9 bases matching TRBD1. CDR3 length equals 17 residues. With V trimmed by 3 bases and J by 5 bases, 13 bases remained unmatched. The germline V gene encodes CDR1 LNHNV and CDR2 YYDKDF (reference sequence).